This entry concerns a single T cell receptor beta chain. This sample is drawn from a study of OX40 agonist ivuxolimab in advanced cancers. Study overall: Of the participants, over 30% had some prior anti-PD-1, anti-PD-L1 or anti-CTLA-4 therapy, which was allowed.

The CDR3 contains 14 residues. The V end lost 0 bases, the J end lost 1 base, and 6 bases lay between the germline ends. Germline loops: CDR1 LNHNV, CDR2 YYDKDF (reference sequence). Sequencing used immunoSEQ multiplex PCR; TCRdb keeps in-frame clones, though not all of them. This sample has 100,000 to 110,000 clones, with approximately 90% found just once. This rearrangement joins TRBV15 to TRBJ1-1; D is uncertain. The sample here was CD4+ or CD8+ T cells sorted from blood, taken in a trial of the OX40 agonist ivuxolimab. The clonotype was recovered from an adult with an advanced solid tumor such as melanoma, head and neck, liver or kidney cancer. The CDR3 loop reads CATSRDGRNTEAFF. CDR3 sequence (DNA): TGTGCCACCAGCAGAGATGGCAGGAACACTGAAGCTTTCTTT.